The 26 T cell receptor beta chains below all came from one sample that was sequenced in a study of blood T cell repertoires in COVID-19. Sequencing used immunoSEQ multiplex PCR; TCRdb keeps in-frame clones, though not all of them. The sample contains tens of thousands of clones, around three quarters of which appear only once. Sequencing used peripheral blood. The origin of the receptors is a woman aged 80 or older with acute or convalescent COVID-19.

The rearrangement uses TRBV19 and TRBJ1-2; D is possibly TRBD1 (5 bases). The CDR3 spans 16 residues. The germline V gene has CDR1 LNHDA and CDR2 SQIVND (reference sequence). V gave up 7 bases and J gave up 4 bases, with 22 bases separating them. The CDR3 DNA reads TGTGCCAGTATCCACTCGGGCTCCGACAGACTCTATGGCTACACCTTC. This sequence encodes CASIHSGSDRLYGYTF.

V usage is TRBV2 and J usage is TRBJ2-5, with D possibly matching TRBD1 (6 bases). Trimming shortened V by 5 bases and J by 5 bases, and 12 bases separated the two germline ends. Germline CDR1 is SNHLY and CDR2 is FYNNEI. The length of the CDR3 is 13 residues. CDR3 DNA: TGTGCCAGCAGTTACAGGGAAGGGGAGACCCAGTACTTC. Its protein is CASSYREGETQYF. The variable domain in full, completed from reference TRBV2 and TRBJ2-5, reads EPEVTQTPSHQVTQMGQEVILRCVPISNHLYFYWYRQILGQKVEFLVSFYNNEISEKSEIFDDQFSVERPDGSNFTLKIRSTKLEDSAMYFCASSYREGETQYFGPGTRLLVL.

This clone was seen just once. V is TRBV2 and J is TRBJ1-2, with 9 bases matching TRBD1. Looked up from germline, CDR1 is SNHLY and CDR2 is FYNNEI. Trimming removed 8 bases from V and 8 bases from J; junction bases left unmatched: 12. The CDR3 runs 14 residues. CDR3 in DNA: TGTGCCAGCGTTGCCGGGACAGGGAACTTGGGCTACACCTTC. This codes for CASVAGTGNLGYTF. The whole variable domain, remainder taken from reference TRBV2 and TRBJ1-2, is EPEVTQTPSHQVTQMGQEVILRCVPISNHLYFYWYRQILGQKVEFLVSFYNNEISEKSEIFDDQFSVERPDGSNFTLKIRSTKLEDSAMYFCASVAGTGNLGYTFGSGTRLTVV.

The CDR3 nucleotides read TGCAGTGCTACTTCCGCGCCTGGCTACACCTTC. Protein: CSATSAPGYTF. The gene calls are TRBV20-1 and TRBJ1-2; no clear D. The CDR3 spans 11 residues. V lost 4 bases to trimming and J lost 7 bases, with 10 bases between them. Germline lookup yields CDR1 DFQATT and CDR2 SNEGSKA (reference sequence).

This rearrangement joins TRBV19 to TRBJ2-1; 14 bases line up with TRBD2. The ends lost 4 bases at V and 7 bases at J; junction bases unmatched: 9. This CDR3 is 17 amino acids long. Per the germline V gene, CDR1 is LNHDA and CDR2 is SQIVND (reference sequence). CDR3 DNA sequence: TGTGCCAGTAGTACCCGACTAGCGGGAGGGCCCGGGAATGAGCAGTTCTTC. Amino acids: CASSTRLAGGPGNEQFF. The entire variable domain, with the rest obtained from reference TRBV19 and TRBJ2-1, is as follows: DGGITQSPKYLFRKEGQNVTLSCEQNLNHDAMYWYRQDPGQGLRLIYYSQIVNDFQKGDIAEGYSVSREKKESFPLTVTSAQKNPTAFYLCASSTRLAGGPGNEQFFGPGTRLTVL.

This clone was recorded once. This chain uses TRBV18 with TRBJ2-7, with 11 bases fitting TRBD1. Germline assignment: CDR1 KGHSH and CDR2 LQKENI. CDR3 length equals 17 residues. The ends lost 3 bases at V and 0 bases at J; junction bases unmatched: 7. The CDR3 DNA sequence: TGTGCCAGCTCACCGGCGGGACAGGGGGTAATCTCCTACGAGCAGTACTTC. This gives the protein CASSPAGQGVISYEQYF.

The chain employs TRBV5-1 and TRBJ2-7, with 9 positions matching TRBD1. Germline V gives CDR1 SGHRS, CDR2 YFSETQ. CDR3 size: 14 residues. After removal of 0 bases from V and 7 bases from J, the junction contained 5 bases not matched to a gene. CDR3 loop: CASSLEGQGREQYF. Here the CDR3 DNA reads TGCGCCAGCAGCTTGGAGGGACAGGGTAGGGAGCAGTACTTC. Complete variable domain (other parts from reference TRBV5-1 and TRBJ2-7): KAGVTQTPRYLIKTRGQQVTLSCSPISGHRSVSWYQQTPGQGLQFLFEYFSETQRNKGNFPGRFSGRQFSNSRSEMNVSTLELGDSALYLCASSLEGQGREQYFGPGTRLTVT.

This chain links TRBV29-1 with TRBJ2-3; D is possibly TRBD1 (6 bases). Germline V lookup: CDR1 SQVTM, CDR2 ANQGSEA. V was trimmed by 5 bases and J by 1 base, leaving 16 bases between them. The CDR3 spans 15 residues. CDR3 nucleotides: TGCAGCGTTAGGGTAGGGAGACAGGGCACAGATACGCAGTATTTT. This codes for CSVRVGRQGTDTQYF.

The CDR3 bases are TGTGCCAGCTCACCAAGGGACAGGGCGCGCCAAGAGACCCAGTACTTC. This gives the protein CASSPRDRARQETQYF. The chain couples TRBV18 to TRBJ2-5; 9 positions agree with TRBD1. The CDR3 spans 16 residues. V lost 2 bases, J lost 1 base, and 5 bases stayed unmatched. Per germline, CDR1 KGHSH and CDR2 LQKENI.

J is TRBJ2-7 and V is TRBV7-6, with D maybe TRBD2 (7 bases). The length of the CDR3 is 16 residues. Trimming removed 2 bases from V and 2 bases from J, with 16 bases in between. In germline, CDR1 is SGHVS, CDR2 FNYEAQ. CDR3 nucleotide sequence: TGTGCCAGCAGCTTAATGGGAGGGGGTGCCCCCTACGAGCAGTACTTC. Residues: CASSLMGGGAPYEQYF.

The chain links TRBV12-5 to TRBJ1-5, with no clear D. The CDR3 is 12 amino acids. Germline V lookup: CDR1 LGHNT, CDR2 FRNRAP. V dropped 6 bases and J dropped 3 bases, with 6 bases sitting between them. CDR3 sequence: CASGFNNQPQHF. The DNA of the CDR3 is TGTGCTAGTGGGTTTAACAATCAGCCCCAGCATTTT.

This clone has just a few counts. The rearrangement links TRBV25-1 to TRBJ2-7; 8 bases line up with TRBD1. The germline gives CDR1 MGHDK, CDR2 SYGVNS. J gave up 1 base and V 8 bases, and 4 bases lay outside the gene matches. This CDR3 region has 13 residues. The CDR3 loop reads CASGQGSSYEQYF. The DNA of the CDR3 is TGTGCCAGCGGACAGGGAAGTTCCTACGAGCAGTACTTC.

In this sample, this clone turned up a few times. The J gene is TRBJ2-1, the V gene TRBV9; 8 nucleotides align to TRBD1. With 4 bases clipped from V and 3 bases from J, the junction kept 3 bases outside the gene matches. The CDR3 length is 14 residues. CDR1 is SGDLS and CDR2 is YYNGEE in the germline V gene. The CDR3 reads CASSPGQGYNEQFF. The CDR3 DNA reads TGTGCCAGCAGCCCAGGACAGGGCTACAATGAGCAGTTCTTC. Looking up the rest from reference TRBV9 and TRBJ2-1 gives the full variable domain: DSGVTQTPKHLITATGQRVTLRCSPRSGDLSVYWYQQSLDQGLQFLIQYYNGEERAKGNILERFSAQQFPDLHSELNLSSLELGDSALYFCASSPGQGYNEQFFGPGTRLTVL.

This clone was detected only once. The rearrangement joins TRBV2 to TRBJ2-5; D unclear. CDR1 and CDR2 (germline): SNHLY, FYNNEI. Trimming stripped 5 bases from V and 4 bases from J, with 8 bases between. This CDR3 is 12 amino acids long. CDR3 region: CASSQRRETQYF. Here the CDR3 DNA reads TGTGCCAGCAGTCAGCGACGAGAGACCCAGTACTTC.

Only a few counts were recorded for this clone. Written as DNA, the CDR3 is TGTGCCAGCAGCTTGGTGTCTAGCGGGTACGAGCAGTACTTC. Translated, it gives CASSLVSSGYEQYF. The rearrangement uses TRBV5-6 and TRBJ2-7; 8 bases align to TRBD2. Germline loops: CDR1 SGHDT, CDR2 YYEEEE. Trimming removed 0 bases from V and 4 bases from J; junction bases left unmatched: 3. The CDR3 length is 14 residues.

The rearrangement joins TRBV29-1 to TRBJ1-1; possibly TRBD1 for D (6 bases). The ends were cut back, 5 bases at V and 4 bases at J, with 14 bases in the middle. The CDR3 sequence is 13 residues long. CDR1 SQVTM and CDR2 ANQGSEA come from the germline V gene. The CDR3 region has the DNA TGCAGCGTTCTCAGGGGCGGGAGCACTGAAGCTTTCTTT. This gives the protein CSVLRGGSTEAFF.

V usage is TRBV6-1 and J usage is TRBJ2-5; 9 positions agree with TRBD1. The V gene's germline CDR1 is MNHNS and CDR2 SASEGT. The CDR3 length is 16 residues. After removal of 3 bases from V and 5 bases from J, the junction contained 10 bases not matched to a gene. DNA of the CDR3: TGTGCCAGCAGTGATCCCTCCGGGACAGGGTGGGAGACCCAGTACTTC. Encoded protein: CASSDPSGTGWETQYF.

The V gene is TRBV5-6, the J gene TRBJ2-1, with a possible D match to TRBD2 (7 bases). The CDR3 consists of 16 residues. Looked up from germline, CDR1 is SGHDT and CDR2 is YYEEEE. Trimming left V 5 bases short and J 7 bases short, with 22 bases between. The CDR3 sequence is CASSSGQRGSENEQFF. In DNA, the CDR3 is TGTGCCAGCAGTAGTGGACAGCGGGGATCGGAGAATGAGCAGTTCTTC.

The rearrangement uses TRBV4-2 and TRBJ2-3; 13 bases match TRBD2. The CDR3 loop spans 18 amino acids. Per germline, CDR1 LGHNA and CDR2 YNFKEQ. The ends lost 3 bases at V and 2 bases at J; junction bases unmatched: 8. The CDR3 spells CASSQGGTSGTVTDTQYF. The CDR3 DNA follows: TGTGCCAGCAGCCAGGGAGGGACTAGCGGGACGGTCACAGATACGCAGTATTTT.

The rearrangement uses TRBV23-1 and TRBJ2-3; TRBD1 agrees at 11 bases. TRBV23-1 is filed as an ORF, its function uncertain. J gave up 0 bases and V 0 bases, and 11 bases lay outside the gene matches. The CDR3 sequence is 20 residues long. The CDR3 sequence is CASSQSARDRGRGSTDTQYF. The CDR3 DNA follows: TGCGCCAGCAGTCAATCCGCCCGGGACAGGGGGAGGGGTAGCACAGATACGCAGTATTTT.

The chain couples TRBV7-8 to TRBJ1-4, with D possibly matching TRBD1 (6 bases). The ends were cut back, 4 bases at V and 3 bases at J, with 9 bases in the middle. CDR1 and CDR2 (germline): SGHVS, FQNEAQ. This CDR3 spans 14 amino acids. The CDR3 protein is CASSYREANEKLFF. CDR3 in DNA: TGTGCCAGCAGCTACAGGGAAGCTAATGAAAAACTGTTTTTT.

The chain uses TRBV19 and TRBJ2-1; 9 nucleotides match TRBD1. Germline trimming cut 7 bases from V and 8 bases from J; bases unmatched to any gene: 15. Germline CDR1 and CDR2: LNHDA and SQIVND (reference sequence). This CDR3 has 16 residues. For the CDR3, the DNA is TGTGCCAGTACATCACGCCGGGACAGGGTGTTTTATGAGCAGTTCTTC. It specifies CASTSRRDRVFYEQFF.

The V call is TRBV7-3, the J call TRBJ2-3; 8 nucleotides agree with TRBD2. Germline lookup yields CDR1 SGHTA and CDR2 FQGTGA. The CDR3 totals 16 residues. Trimming cost V 2 bases and J 0 bases; bases outside gene matches: 4. The CDR3 reads CASSLVAGTSTDTQYF. The DNA for the CDR3 is TGTGCCAGCAGCTTAGTAGCGGGAACTAGCACAGATACGCAGTATTTT.

The genes are TRBV2 and TRBJ2-3; 9 bases fit TRBD2. Germline trimming cut 6 bases from V and 0 bases from J; bases unmatched to any gene: 10. CDR1 SNHLY and CDR2 FYNNEI come from the germline V gene. This CDR3 contains 17 residues. CDR3 in DNA: TGTGCCAGCAGAAGCCTAGCGGGGAGTAGTAGCACAGATACGCAGTATTTT. This encodes CASRSLAGSSSTDTQYF.

This clone has only a few counts. The chain joins TRBV27 to TRBJ2-7; 9 nucleotides align to TRBD1. After removal of 5 bases from V and 5 bases from J, the junction contained 7 bases not matched to a gene. The CDR3 loop spans 14 amino acids. From germline, CDR1 is MNHEY and CDR2 SMNVEV (reference sequence). CDR3 DNA sequence: TGTGCCAGCAGTCCCGGGACAGGGAACCACGAGCAGTACTTC. Its protein is CASSPGTGNHEQYF.

This clone appeared a single time. CDR3 nucleotide sequence: TGTGCCAGCAGGTTACAGGGGACCGGGGAGCTGTTTTTT. It specifies CASRLQGTGELFF. V usage is TRBV6-5 and J usage is TRBJ2-2; 7 bases agree with TRBD1. Trimming took 6 bases from V and 5 from J; bases not matched to a gene: 3. CDR3 length: 13 residues. In germline, CDR1 is MNHEY, CDR2 SVGAGI.